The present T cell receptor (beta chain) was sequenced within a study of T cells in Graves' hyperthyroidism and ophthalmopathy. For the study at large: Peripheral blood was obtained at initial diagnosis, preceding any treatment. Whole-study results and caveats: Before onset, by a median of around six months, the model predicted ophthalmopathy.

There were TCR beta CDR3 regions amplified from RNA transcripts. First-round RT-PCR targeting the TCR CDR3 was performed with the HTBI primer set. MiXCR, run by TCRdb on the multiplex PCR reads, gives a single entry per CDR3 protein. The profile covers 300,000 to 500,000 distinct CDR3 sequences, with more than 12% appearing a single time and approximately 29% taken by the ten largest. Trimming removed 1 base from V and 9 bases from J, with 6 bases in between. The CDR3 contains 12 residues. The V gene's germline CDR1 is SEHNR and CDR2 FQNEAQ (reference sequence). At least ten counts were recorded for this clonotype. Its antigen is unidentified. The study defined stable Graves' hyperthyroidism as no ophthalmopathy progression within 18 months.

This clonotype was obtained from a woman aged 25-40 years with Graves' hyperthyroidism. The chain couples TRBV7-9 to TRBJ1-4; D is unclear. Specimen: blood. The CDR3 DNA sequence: TGTGCCAGCAGCTTAGGAGAGAAAAAACTGTTTTTT. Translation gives CASSLGEKKLFF.